This entry lists 3 T cell receptor beta chains sequenced from one sample in a study of radiation and T cells in renal cell carcinoma. As for time point: baseline pretreatment blood. Treatment given: 15 Gy SBRT to primary tumor, nephrectomy 4 weeks later. Libraries were prepared by immunoSEQ multiplex PCR; TCRdb keeps only in-frame clonotypes and omits some of them. The sample consists of roughly 130,000 clones, approximately 90% of them appearing once. The sequencing here drew on blood, taken from a patient whose treatment included radiotherapy and nephrectomy. The receptor set was obtained from a woman aged 45 to 65 with renal cell carcinoma.

This clone was detected a few times. The rearrangement uses TRBV5-1 and TRBJ1-1, with D unclear. Trimming took off 3 bases at V and 3 bases at J, with 9 bases between the two ends. Per the germline V gene, CDR1 is SGHRS and CDR2 is YFSETQ. The CDR3 covers 13 residues. The CDR3 nucleotides read TGCGCCAGCAGCTCCGGGCCTGACACTGAAGCTTTCTTT. Encoded protein: CASSSGPDTEAFF.

The chain has TRBV5-4 and TRBJ1-4, with 8 bases matching TRBD1. Looked up from germline, CDR1 is SGHNT and CDR2 is YYREEE (reference sequence). The CDR3 runs to 14 residues. Losses at the gene ends were 2 bases for V and 10 bases for J; bases not matched to a gene: 7. The CDR3 coding sequence is TGTGCCAGCAGCTTTGCCGGACAGGGAGGAAAACTGTTTTTT. It codes for CASSFAGQGGKLFF.

The chain joins TRBV5-4 to TRBJ2-7, with 8 bases aligning to TRBD1. The V and J ends lost 5 bases and 5 bases, in that order; junction bases with no gene match: 6. Germline V gene data show CDR1 as SGHNT and CDR2 as YYREEE (reference sequence). The CDR3 length is 13 residues. This CDR3 is CASRAGQGNEQYF. CDR3 DNA sequence: TGTGCCAGCAGAGCCGGACAGGGCAACGAGCAGTACTTC. The entire variable domain, with the rest obtained from reference TRBV5-4 and TRBJ2-7, is as follows: ETGVTQSPTHLIKTRGQQVTLRCSSQSGHNTVSWYQQALGQGPQFIFQYYREEENGRGNFPPRFSGLQFPNYSSELNVNALELDDSALYLCASRAGQGNEQYFGPGTRLTVT.